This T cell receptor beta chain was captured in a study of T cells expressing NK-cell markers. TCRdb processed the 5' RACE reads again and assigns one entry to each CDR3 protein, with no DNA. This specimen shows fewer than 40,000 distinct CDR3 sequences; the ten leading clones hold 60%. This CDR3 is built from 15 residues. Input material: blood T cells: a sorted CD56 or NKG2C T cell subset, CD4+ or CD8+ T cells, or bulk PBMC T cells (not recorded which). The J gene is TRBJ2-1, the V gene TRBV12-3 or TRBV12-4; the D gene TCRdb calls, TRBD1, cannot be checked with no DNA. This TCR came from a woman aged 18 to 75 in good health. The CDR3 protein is CASSFLRGRDNEQFF.